This entry features one TCR beta chain sequence. As processed by the authors: Amplification with reference gene primers provided the estimates of nucleated cell counts. Measured with immunoSEQ multiplex PCR; TCRdb has only the in-frame clones, and not every one. D and trimming come from the DNA, and the V and J calls and clone size come from that table. The top ten clones hold around 2% of a sample with about 280,000 clones, 88% of them seen once. Clinical history reported by participants formed the basis on which cohorts were assigned. This entry is derived from a study of blood T cell repertoires in COVID-19. Overall study context: Researchers got acute and convalescent COVID-19 samples from the United States, Italy and Spain.

Trimming left V 5 bases short and J 4 bases short, with 20 bases between. The CDR3 has 16 residues. Germline CDR1 is SNHLY and CDR2 is FYNNEI. The sample comprised PBMCs or T cells enriched from blood (not recorded which). The receptor's source is a woman aged 55-70 years in a cohort exposed to, infected with or recovered from COVID-19 (not recorded which). The gene calls are TRBV2 and TRBJ1-2, with TRBD1 as a possible D gene (6 bases). The CDR3 region has the DNA TGTGCCAGCAGTTTCCACGTAAAGGGGGATAGCTATGGCTACACCTTC. This codes for CASSFHVKGDSYGYTF.